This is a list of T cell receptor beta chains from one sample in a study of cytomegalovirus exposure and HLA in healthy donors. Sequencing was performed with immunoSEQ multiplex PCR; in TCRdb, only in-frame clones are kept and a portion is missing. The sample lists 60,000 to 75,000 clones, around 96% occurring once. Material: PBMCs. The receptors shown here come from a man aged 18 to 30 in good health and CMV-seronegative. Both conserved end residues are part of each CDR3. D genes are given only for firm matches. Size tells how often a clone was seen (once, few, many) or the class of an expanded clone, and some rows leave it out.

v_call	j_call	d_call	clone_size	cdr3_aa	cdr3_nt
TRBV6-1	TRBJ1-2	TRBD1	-	CASSARHLTGGFNYGYTF	TGTGCCAGCAGTGCTCGTCATCTTACAGGGGGCTTTAACTATGGCTACACCTTC
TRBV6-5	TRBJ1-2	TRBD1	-	CASSSPGTAPGGGYTF	TGTGCCAGCAGTTCCCCAGGGACAGCTCCCGGTGGCGGCTACACCTTC
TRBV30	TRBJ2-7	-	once	CAWSMVRRPSYEQYF	TGTGCCTGGAGTATGGTGCGTCGTCCCTCCTACGAGCAGTACTTC
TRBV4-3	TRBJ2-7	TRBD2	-	CASSHLGAGGTYEQYF	TGCGCCAGCAGCCATCTGGGGGCGGGAGGGACCTACGAGCAGTACTTC
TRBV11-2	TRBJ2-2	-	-	CASSFPPDTWNTGELFF	TGTGCCAGCAGCTTCCCCCCAGATACCTGGAACACCGGGGAGCTGTTTTTT
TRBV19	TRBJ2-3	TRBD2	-	CASSFSSGSPTDTQYF	TGTGCCAGTAGTTTCTCTAGCGGGAGCCCCACAGATACGCAGTATTTT
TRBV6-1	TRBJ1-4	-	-	CASKVQGSNEKLFF	TGTGCCAGCAAGGTTCAGGGGTCCAATGAAAAACTGTTTTTT
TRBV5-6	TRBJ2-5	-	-	CASSTGPRVGETQYF	TGTGCCAGCAGCACCGGCCCCAGGGTAGGGGAGACCCAGTACTTC
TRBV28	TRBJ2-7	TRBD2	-	CASSSRGLGYEQYF	TGTGCCAGCAGCTCCAGGGGACTAGGGTACGAGCAGTACTTC
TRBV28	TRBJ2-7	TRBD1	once	CASSLDRGGYEQYF	TGTGCCAGCAGTCTAGACAGGGGGGGCTACGAGCAGTACTTC
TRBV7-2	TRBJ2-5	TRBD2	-	CASSHTSGSSETQYF	TGTGCCAGCAGCCACACTAGCGGGAGTTCAGAGACCCAGTACTTC
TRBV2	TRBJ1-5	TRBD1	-	CAGGQGSMGPQHF	TGTGCCGGCGGACAGGGGAGTATGGGGCCCCAGCATTTT
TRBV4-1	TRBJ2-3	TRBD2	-	CASSQDLPAGSTDTQYF	TGCGCCAGCAGCCAAGATCTTCCAGCGGGGTCCACAGATACGCAGTATTTT
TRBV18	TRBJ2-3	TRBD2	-	CASSSTLREYGTDTQYF	TGTGCCAGCTCATCAACGCTGCGGGAGTACGGCACAGATACGCAGTATTTT
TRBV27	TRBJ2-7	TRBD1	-	CARGQAYSYEQYF	TGTGCCAGAGGACAGGCTTACTCCTACGAGCAGTACTTC
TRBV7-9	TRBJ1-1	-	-	CASTLGGLNTEAFF	TGTGCCAGCACCCTCGGGGGGTTGAACACTGAAGCTTTCTTT
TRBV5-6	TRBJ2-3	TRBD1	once	CAGRGQGHADTQYF	TGTGCCGGAAGGGGGCAGGGTCATGCAGATACGCAGTATTTT
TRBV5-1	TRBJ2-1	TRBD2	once	CASSLLAGSGNEQFF	TGCGCCAGCAGCTTATTAGCGGGTAGTGGCAATGAGCAGTTCTTC
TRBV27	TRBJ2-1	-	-	CASSAPTSFTPNEQFF	TGTGCCAGCAGTGCCCCCACTAGTTTCACTCCCAATGAGCAGTTCTTC
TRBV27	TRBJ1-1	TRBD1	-	CASSSLDRGIALNTEAFF	TGTGCCAGCAGTTCCCTTGACAGGGGGATTGCCCTGAACACTGAAGCTTTCTTT
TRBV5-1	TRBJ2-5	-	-	CASSLWYTGQEETQYF	TGCGCCAGCAGCTTGTGGTACACCGGACAAGAAGAGACCCAGTACTTC
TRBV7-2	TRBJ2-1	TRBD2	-	CASSLVSSGMNEQFF	TGTGCCAGCAGCTTAGTTTCTAGCGGGATGAATGAGCAGTTCTTC
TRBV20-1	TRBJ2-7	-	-	CSGLRWYEQYF	TGCAGTGGTCTTCGGTGGTACGAGCAGTACTTC
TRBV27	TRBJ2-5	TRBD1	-	CASSPRQGSHQETQYF	TGTGCCAGCAGTCCGCGACAGGGTTCCCATCAAGAGACCCAGTACTTC
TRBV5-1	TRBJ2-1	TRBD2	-	CATSLAGSYNEQFF	TGCGCCACCTCCTTAGCGGGCTCCTACAATGAGCAGTTCTTC
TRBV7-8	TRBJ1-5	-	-	CASSLDRGNQPQHF	TGTGCCAGCAGCTTAGACAGGGGCAATCAGCCCCAGCATTTT
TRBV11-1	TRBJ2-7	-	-	CASSLPGEAYEQYF	TGTGCCAGCAGCTTACCGGGAGAGGCATACGAGCAGTACTTC
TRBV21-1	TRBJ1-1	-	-	CASSLTRDRVLLLNTEAFF	TGTGCCAGCAGCCTAACACGGGACAGGGTGCTCTTACTGAACACTGAAGCTTTCTTT
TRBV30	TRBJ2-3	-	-	CAWSVQDTQYF	TGTGCCTGGAGTGTCCAAGATACGCAGTATTTT
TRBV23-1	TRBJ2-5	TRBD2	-	CASIPREGGEVQYF	TGCGCCAGCATCCCGCGGGAGGGAGGGGAAGTCCAGTACTTC
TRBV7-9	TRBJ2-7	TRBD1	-	CASSLGGQGREQYF	TGTGCCAGCAGCTTAGGGGGACAGGGAAGGGAGCAGTACTTC
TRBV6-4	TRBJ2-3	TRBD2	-	CASSDRAGDTDTQYF	TGTGCCAGCAGTGACCGGGCGGGAGACACAGATACGCAGTATTTT
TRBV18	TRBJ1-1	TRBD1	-	CASSLGQGPVEAFF	TGTGCCAGCTCACTGGGACAGGGCCCGGTGGAAGCTTTCTTT
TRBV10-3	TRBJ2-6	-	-	CAIRGPGANVLTF	TGTGCCATCAGGGGCCCAGGGGCCAACGTCCTGACTTTC
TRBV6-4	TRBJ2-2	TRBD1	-	CASSEGQENTGELFF	TGTGCCAGCAGTGAGGGACAGGAGAACACCGGGGAGCTGTTTTTT
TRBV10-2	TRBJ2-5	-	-	CASSELEQETQYF	TGCGCCAGCAGTGAGTTGGAGCAAGAGACCCAGTACTTC
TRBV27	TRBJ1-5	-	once	CASTTGNQPQHF	TGTGCCAGCACTACTGGCAATCAGCCCCAGCATTTT
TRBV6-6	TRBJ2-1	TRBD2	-	CASSYSATLANNEQFF	TGTGCCAGCAGTTACTCGGCGACACTAGCGAACAATGAGCAGTTCTTC
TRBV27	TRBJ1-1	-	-	CASSLYPGIAETEAFF	TGTGCCAGCAGTTTATACCCAGGGATAGCCGAGACTGAAGCTTTCTTT
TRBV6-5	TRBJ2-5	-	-	CASKLAETQYF	TGTGCCAGCAAATTAGCGGAGACCCAGTACTTC
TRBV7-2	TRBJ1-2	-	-	CASSLVGGADYGYTF	TGTGCCAGCAGCTTAGTTGGGGGGGCGGACTATGGCTACACCTTC
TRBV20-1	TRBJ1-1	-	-	CSERGVTEAFF	TGCAGTGAACGGGGAGTCACTGAAGCTTTCTTT
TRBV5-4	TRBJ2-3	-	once	CASSLVPGDTQYF	TGTGCCAGCAGCTTGGTTCCCGGTGATACGCAGTATTTT
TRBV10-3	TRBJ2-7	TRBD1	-	CAISPGQDYEQYF	TGTGCCATCAGCCCGGGACAGGATTACGAGCAGTACTTC
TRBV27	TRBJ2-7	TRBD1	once	CASSGTGRPYEQYF	TGTGCCAGCAGCGGGACAGGGAGACCCTACGAGCAGTACTTC
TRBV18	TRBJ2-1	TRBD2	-	CASSGLAASYNEQFF	TGTGCCAGCTCAGGACTAGCGGCTTCCTACAATGAGCAGTTCTTC